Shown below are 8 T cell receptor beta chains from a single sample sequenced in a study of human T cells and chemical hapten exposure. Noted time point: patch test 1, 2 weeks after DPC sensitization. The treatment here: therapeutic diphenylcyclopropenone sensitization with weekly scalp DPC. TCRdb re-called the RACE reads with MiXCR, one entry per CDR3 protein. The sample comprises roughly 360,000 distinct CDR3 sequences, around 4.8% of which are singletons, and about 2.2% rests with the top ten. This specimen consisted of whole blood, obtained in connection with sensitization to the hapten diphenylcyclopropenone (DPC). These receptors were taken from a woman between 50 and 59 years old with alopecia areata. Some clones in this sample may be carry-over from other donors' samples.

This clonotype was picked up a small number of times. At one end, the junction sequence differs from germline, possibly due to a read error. The CDR3 DNA reads TGTGCCAGCAGTGAAATGGTTCAGACGGGCAGGGGATCGAATTTT. This encodes CASSEMVQTGRGSNF. V and J are TRBV2 and TRBJ1-5; weak D call: TRBD1 (6 bases). Germline lookup yields CDR1 SNHLY and CDR2 FYNNEI. This CDR3 contains 15 residues.

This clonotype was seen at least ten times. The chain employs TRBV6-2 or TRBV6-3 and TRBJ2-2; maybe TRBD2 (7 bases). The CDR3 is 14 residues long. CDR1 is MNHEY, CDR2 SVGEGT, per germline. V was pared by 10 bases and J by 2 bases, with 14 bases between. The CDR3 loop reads CATGGQANTGELFF. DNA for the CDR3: TGTGCCACCGGGGGGCAGGCAAACACCGGGGAGCTGTTTTTT.

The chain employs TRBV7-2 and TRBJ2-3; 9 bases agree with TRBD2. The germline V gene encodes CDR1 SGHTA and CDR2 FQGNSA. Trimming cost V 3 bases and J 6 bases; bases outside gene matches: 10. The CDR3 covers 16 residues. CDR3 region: CASSFFAGGQMDTQYF. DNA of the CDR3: TGTGCCAGCAGCTTCTTTGCGGGAGGGCAGATGGATACGCAGTATTTT. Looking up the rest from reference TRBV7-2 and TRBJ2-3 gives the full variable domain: GAGVSQSPSNKVTEKGKDVELRCDPISGHTALYWYRQSLGQGLEFLIYFQGNSAPDKSGLPSDRFSAERTGGSVSTLTIQRTQQEDSAVYLCASSFFAGGQMDTQYFGPGTRLTVL.

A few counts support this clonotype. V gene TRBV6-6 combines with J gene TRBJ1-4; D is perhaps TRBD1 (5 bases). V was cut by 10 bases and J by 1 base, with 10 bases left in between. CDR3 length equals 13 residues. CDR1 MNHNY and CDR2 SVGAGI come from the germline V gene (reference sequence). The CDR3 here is CATQGLTNEKLFF. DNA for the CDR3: TGTGCCACCCAGGGTTTAACTAATGAAAAACTGTTTTTT.

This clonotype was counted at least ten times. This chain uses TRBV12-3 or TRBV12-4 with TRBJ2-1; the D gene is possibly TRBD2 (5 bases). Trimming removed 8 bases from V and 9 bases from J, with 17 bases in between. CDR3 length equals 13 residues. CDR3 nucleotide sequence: TGTGCCAGCCGTCCTGGTAGCGCGGGTGAGCAGTTCTTC. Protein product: CASRPGSAGEQFF.

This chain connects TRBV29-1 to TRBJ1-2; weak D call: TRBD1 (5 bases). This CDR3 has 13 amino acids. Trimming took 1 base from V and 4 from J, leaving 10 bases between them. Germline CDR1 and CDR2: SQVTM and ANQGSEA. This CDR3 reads CSVEAGTTYGYTF. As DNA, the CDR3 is TGCAGCGTTGAAGCAGGGACGACCTATGGCTACACCTTC.

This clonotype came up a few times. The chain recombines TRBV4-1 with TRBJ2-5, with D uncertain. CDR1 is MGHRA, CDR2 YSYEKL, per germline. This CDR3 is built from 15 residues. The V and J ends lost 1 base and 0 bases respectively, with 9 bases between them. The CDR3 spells CASSQVGMYQETQYF. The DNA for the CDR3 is TGCGCCAGCAGCCAAGTGGGGATGTACCAAGAGACCCAGTACTTC.

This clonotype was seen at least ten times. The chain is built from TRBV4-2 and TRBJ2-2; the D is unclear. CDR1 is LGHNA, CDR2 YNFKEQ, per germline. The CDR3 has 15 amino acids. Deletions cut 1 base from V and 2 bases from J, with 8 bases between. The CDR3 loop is CASSQGRANTGELFF. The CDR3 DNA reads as TGTGCCAGCAGCCAAGGTCGGGCTAACACCGGGGAGCTGTTTTTT.